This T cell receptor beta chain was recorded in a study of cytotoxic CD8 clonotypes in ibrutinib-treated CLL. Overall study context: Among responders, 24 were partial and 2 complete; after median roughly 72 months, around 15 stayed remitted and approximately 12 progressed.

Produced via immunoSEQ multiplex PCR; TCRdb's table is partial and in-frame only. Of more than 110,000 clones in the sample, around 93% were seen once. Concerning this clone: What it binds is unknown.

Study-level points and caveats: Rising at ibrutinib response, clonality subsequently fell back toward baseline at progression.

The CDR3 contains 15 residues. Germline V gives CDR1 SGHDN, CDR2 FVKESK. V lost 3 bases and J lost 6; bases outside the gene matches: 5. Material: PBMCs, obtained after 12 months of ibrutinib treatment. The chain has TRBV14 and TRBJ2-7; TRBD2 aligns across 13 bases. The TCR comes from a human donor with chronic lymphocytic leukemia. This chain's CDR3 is CASSQTSGRLSEQYF. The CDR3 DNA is TGTGCCAGCAGCCAGACTAGCGGGAGGCTAAGCGAGCAGTACTTC. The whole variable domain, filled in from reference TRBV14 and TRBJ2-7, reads EAGVTQFPSHSVIEKGQTVTLRCDPISGHDNLYWYRRVMGKEIKFLLHFVKESKQDESGMPNNRFLAERTGGTYSTLKVQPAELEDSGVYFCASSQTSGRLSEQYFGPGTRLTVT.